The T cell receptor (beta chain) under discussion was sequenced for a study of blood T cell repertoires in COVID-19. Study-wide background: Sites in the United States, Italy and Spain provided acute and convalescent COVID-19 samples. PBMCs, B-cell-depleted T cells, or T cells were the source of the cDNA or gDNA that made up the material.

Original analysis: Reference gene primer amplification yielded estimated nucleated cell counts. Profiling relied on immunoSEQ multiplex PCR, and the TCRdb table lists in-frame clones only, not all of them. From that table come the V and J calls and clone size; the DNA was used to work out D and trimming. In the table there are 57,000 or so clones, 65% to 85% of which are singletons. Trimming removed 0 bases from V and 2 bases from J, with 17 bases in between. The CDR3 runs 17 residues. Germline CDR1 reads MRHNA; CDR2 reads SNTAGT. The TCR sequence derives from an elderly woman with active or convalescent COVID-19. The chain links TRBV6-4 to TRBJ2-7; D is possibly TRBD1 (6 bases). Sequencing was carried out using peripheral blood. The CDR3 sequence: CASSDSGPRQETYEQYF. The CDR3 bases are TGTGCCAGCAGTGACTCTGGGCCAAGACAGGAAACCTACGAGCAGTACTTC.